This entry concerns a single TCR beta chain. In this sample, this clonotype turned up a few times. This clone's antigen is unknown. Base-call qualities are not available, and no considerably larger clone is one nucleotide away. Every donor was a healthy Caucasian. The twin cohort comprised three pairs of female monozygotic twins, all aged roughly 18 to 30 years. Positive isolation kits from Invitrogen were used to isolate the CD4+ and CD8+ T cell populations. This sample was taken from a study of identical twins (dated by TCRdb to the mid-2010s). Regarding the research as a whole: The study deep-sequenced TCR alpha and beta repertoires from monozygotic twins, unrelated adults of various ages and cord blood to test whether fetal clonotypes persist. To rule out contamination, replicate twin experiments were performed at different times with different library preparation protocols.

Germline trimming: 7 bases from V, 2 bases from J; junction bases outside gene matches: 15. The CDR3 runs 17 residues from the cysteine to the phenylalanine. The CDR3 DNA has 51 bases and is translated from base 1. The investigation overall reported the following: A weaker excess of twin sharing was found in beta out-of-frame sequences because the signal-to-noise ratio was lowered by fewer shared sequences. Out-of-frame TCR alpha sharing in monozygotic twins was systematically underestimated by recombination models, whereas sharing between unrelated individuals was in agreement with the recombination models. Abundant cord blood beta clonotypes carried fewer insertions; young adult naive repertoires showed a weaker similar trend, while memory repertoires showed none. Zero-insertion analyses could be partly confounded by invariant T cells such as MAIT and iNKT, although diverse VJ usage argued against such confounding for most clonotypes. Out-of-frame TCR alpha sequences shared between twins showed an excess of low generation-probability sequences compared with coincidental sharing between unrelated individuals. Conclusions relied on cross-sectional statistical analysis, since the same donors could not be followed over many years.

Libraries were prepared through 5' RACE. TCRdb shows the sequencer as Illumina HiSeq 2000. A universal primer binding site was added through template switching, and the final cDNA carried a unique molecular identifier so that TCR cDNA molecules could be counted accurately. First-strand cDNA for TCR alpha and beta chains was synthesized from specific primers in the conserved constant-segment region. Each cDNA library was double barcoded, with a SMART-Mk sample barcode plus Illumina barcodes, to control for contamination. TruSeq adapter sequences and Illumina sample barcodes were added in two successive PCR steps. The TCR alpha and beta cDNA libraries were sequenced on the Illumina HiSeq platform using custom primers. As for the original processing: MiGEC processed the raw reads to extract unique molecular identifiers, while MiXCR was used to determine the CDR3 positions. Recombination models were inferred per individual with the repgenHMM and IGoR tools using an EM algorithm. The analysis of shared clonotypes was done with the tcR package in R, with sharing normalized by the product of cloneset sizes. To study raw recombination free of thymic and clonal selection effects, out-of-frame nonproductive sequences were analyzed. TCRdb reworked the public reads: Q25 trimming with fastp, MiXCR clone assembly, productive beta chains retained. Here each entry gathers all rows of one CDR3 protein and keeps the most common genes and DNA. The V and J calls and clone size come from TCRdb's table, not from the authors' own analysis. Here the sample has 250,000 or so distinct CDR3 sequences; around 8.3% occur a single time. The ten largest make up less than 4% of the sample.

This sample also appeared in a second study, on yellow fever vaccine responses in identical twins. The other study reports the following: The authors reported that the T cell response to vaccination in identical twins appeared partly convergent and partly personalized. Focusing on identical twins, the study followed the T cell clones that responded to the vaccine, and did so with precision.

Sequenced material: CD8+ T cells sorted from blood. The chain employs TRBV23-1 and TRBJ2-7, with 9 bases aligning to TRBD1. TRBV23-1 is an open reading frame whose function is uncertain. This clonotype was obtained from a woman aged 18-35 years in good health. This receptor has the CDR3 CASTLNPQDRGPYEQYF. DNA sequence: TGCGCCAGCACCCTAAACCCCCAGGACAGGGGTCCCTACGAGCAGTACTTC.